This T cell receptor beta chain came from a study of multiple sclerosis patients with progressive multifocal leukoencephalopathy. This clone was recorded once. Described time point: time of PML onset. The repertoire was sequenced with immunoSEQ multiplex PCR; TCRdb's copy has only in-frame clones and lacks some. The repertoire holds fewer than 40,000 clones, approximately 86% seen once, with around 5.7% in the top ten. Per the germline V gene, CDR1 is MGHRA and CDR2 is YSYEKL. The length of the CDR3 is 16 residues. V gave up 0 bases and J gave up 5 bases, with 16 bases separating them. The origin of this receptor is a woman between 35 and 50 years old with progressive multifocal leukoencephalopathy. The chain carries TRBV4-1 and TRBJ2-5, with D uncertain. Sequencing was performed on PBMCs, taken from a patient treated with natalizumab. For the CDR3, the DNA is TGCGCCAGCAGCCAAGATAGGTCCAGCCCCGGGGAGACCCAGTACTTC. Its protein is CASSQDRSSPGETQYF.